This T cell receptor (beta chain) was sequenced during a study of T cell responses to AZD1222 COVID-19 vaccine. For the study at large: Some second doses came at about 4 weeks and others at about 12 weeks; these were pooled. Study-wide results and limits: Increases in Spike-specific TCR breadth and depth were seen after two AZD1222 doses.

A single count supports this clone. Its antigen is still unknown. The ends were cut back, 3 bases at V and 2 bases at J, with 11 bases in the middle. The CDR3 length is 13 residues. Germline V CDR1 and CDR2: DFQATT, SNEGSKA (reference sequence). The data were produced by immunoSEQ multiplex PCR, yet TCRdb's version contains in-frame clones alone and is incomplete. The profile shows more than 150,000 clones, 92% of them singletons. The receptor was isolated from an adult in good health. The source was peripheral blood, collected on day 0 of AZD1222 vaccination. This chain connects TRBV20-1 to TRBJ2-7; D unresolved. The DNA of the CDR3 is TGCAGTGCTAGTTCCAGGCCGACCTACGAGCAGTACGTC. Translation gives CSASSRPTYEQYV.